Each of the 14 T cell receptor beta chains below was sequenced from the same sample in a study of T cell responses to AZD1222 COVID-19 vaccine. The assay was immunoSEQ multiplex PCR, and TCRdb's table has in-frame clones only and misses some. The repertoire holds about 130,000 clones, with roughly 92% as singletons. The input for sequencing was peripheral blood, taken 28 days after the second AZD1222 dose. The receptors were gathered from an adult who received the AZD1222 COVID-19 vaccine.

The gene calls are TRBV6-6 and TRBJ1-2; 7 positions match TRBD1. This CDR3 spans 13 amino acids. CDR1 and CDR2 from the germline V gene are MNHNY and SVGAGI (reference sequence). V lost 6 bases and J lost 8; bases outside the gene matches: 9. Written as DNA, the CDR3 is TGTGCCAGCAGCGACAGGGCGGCGGAGGGCTACACCTTC. The encoded protein is CASSDRAAEGYTF.

The chain carries TRBV23-1 and TRBJ1-3, with D perhaps matching TRBD1 (6 bases). TRBV23-1 is annotated as an ORF whose role is uncertain. The CDR3 loop spans 16 amino acids. The V end was cut by 0 bases, the J end by 4 bases, with 13 bases between. Here the CDR3 reads CASSQSGDKGGNTIYF. For the CDR3, the DNA is TGCGCCAGCAGTCAATCTGGGGACAAGGGGGGAAACACCATATATTTT.

J is TRBJ2-3 and V is TRBV7-2; tentative D call: TRBD1 (5 bases). From germline, CDR1 is SGHTA and CDR2 FQGNSA. The CDR3 has 14 amino acids. The V end was cut by 8 bases, the J end by 2 bases, with 14 bases between. DNA for the CDR3: TGTGCCAGCCAGACGACAGTACCCACAGATACGCAGTATTTT. It encodes CASQTTVPTDTQYF. The whole variable domain, remainder taken from reference TRBV7-2 and TRBJ2-3, is GAGVSQSPSNKVTEKGKDVELRCDPISGHTALYWYRQSLGQGLEFLIYFQGNSAPDKSGLPSDRFSAERTGGSVSTLTIQRTQQEDSAVYLCASQTTVPTDTQYFGPGTRLTVL.

CDR3 DNA sequence: TGCGCCAGCAGCCAAGACTTACCCGGGGCCGGGGGTGAAGCTTTCTTT. Protein: CASSQDLPGAGGEAFF. This chain links TRBV4-3 with TRBJ1-1; possible D gene TRBD1, 5 bases. Trimming took off 0 bases at V and 7 bases at J, with 18 bases between the two ends. Germline V gene lookup returns CDR1 LGHNA and CDR2 YSLEER. This CDR3 has 16 amino acids.

This chain connects TRBV19 to TRBJ1-6, with 9 bases fitting TRBD1. With 3 bases clipped from V and 7 bases from J, the junction kept 7 bases outside the gene matches. The CDR3 extends over 16 amino acids. The germline CDR1 and CDR2 sequences are LNHDA and SQIVND (reference sequence). Here the CDR3 reads CASSILDRGGNSPLHF. Written as DNA, the CDR3 is TGTGCCAGTAGTATCCTGGACAGGGGTGGGAATTCACCCCTCCACTTT.

The J gene is TRBJ1-3, the V gene TRBV29-1; D might be TRBD1 (6 bases). V was clipped by 6 bases and J by 0 bases, with 12 bases between them. The CDR3 runs 14 residues. CDR1 is SQVTM and CDR2 is ANQGSEA in the germline V gene. The CDR3, as DNA: TGCAGCGTAGACCCAGGGGACTCTGGAAACACCATATATTTT. Translation gives CSVDPGDSGNTIYF.

The CDR3 DNA sequence: TGTGCCAGCCGACAGGGGGAACAGCCCCAGCATTTT. Protein: CASRQGEQPQHF. The J gene is TRBJ1-5, the V gene TRBV6-5; TRBD1 agrees at 9 bases. The CDR3 contains 12 residues. J gave up 7 bases and V 8 bases, and 3 bases lay outside the gene matches. Looked up from germline, CDR1 is MNHEY and CDR2 is SVGAGI.

This sequence joins TRBV11-3 and TRBJ2-4; 8 positions agree with TRBD1. This CDR3 contains 16 residues. J gave up 0 bases and V 5 bases, and 6 bases lay outside the gene matches. Germline V gene lookup returns CDR1 SGHNT and CDR2 YENEEA. CDR3 region: CASSQRTGKAKNIQYF. For the CDR3, the DNA is TGTGCCAGCAGCCAAAGGACAGGGAAAGCCAAAAACATTCAGTACTTC.

The chain is built from TRBV7-2 and TRBJ2-3, with TRBD2 matching over 14 bases. Germline V gives CDR1 SGHTA, CDR2 FQGNSA. CDR3 length equals 19 residues. V trimming: 3 bases; J trimming: 1 base; junction bases outside the gene matches: 9. DNA of the CDR3: TGTGCCAGCAGCTTCCCGGGACTAGCGGGAGCTGGGGGCACAGATACGCAGTATTTT. It yields the protein CASSFPGLAGAGGTDTQYF.

The V and J genes are TRBV30 and TRBJ1-6, with 12 bases lining up with TRBD1. The CDR3 extends over 15 amino acids. Germline V gives CDR1 GTSNPN, CDR2 SVGIG (reference sequence). The V segment lost 1 base and the J segment 8 bases; nucleotides outside the gene matches: 3. The CDR3 nucleotides are TGTGCCTGGAGTGAAGGGACAGGGGGCGATTCACCCCTCCACTTT. Its protein is CAWSEGTGGDSPLHF.

This chain joins TRBV19 and TRBJ1-1, with TRBD1 matching over 7 bases. This CDR3 contains 16 residues. J lost 0 bases, V lost 6 bases, and 10 bases had no gene match. CDR1 and CDR2 (germline): LNHDA, SQIVND (reference sequence). The DNA of the CDR3 is TGTGCCAGTAGAAGGGGACAGTTGGCCCTGAACACTGAAGCTTTCTTT. Protein product: CASRRGQLALNTEAFF.

This chain uses TRBV5-1 with TRBJ1-1, with D perhaps TRBD1 (5 bases). Trimming left V 6 bases short and J 1 base short, with 10 bases between. This CDR3 has 13 residues. Germline V lookup: CDR1 SGHRS, CDR2 YFSETQ. CDR3 in DNA: TGCGCCAGCACCATCGGGGGGAACACTGAAGCTTTCTTT. Protein sequence: CASTIGGNTEAFF. The variable domain in full, with the rest retrieved from reference TRBV5-1 and TRBJ1-1, is KAGVTQTPRYLIKTRGQQVTLSCSPISGHRSVSWYQQTPGQGLQFLFEYFSETQRNKGNFPGRFSGRQFSNSRSEMNVSTLELGDSALYLCASTIGGNTEAFFGQGTRLTVV.

The chain recombines TRBV11-2 with TRBJ1-1; 7 bases line up with TRBD1. There are 13 residues in the CDR3. Trimming cost V 5 bases and J 8 bases; bases outside gene matches: 8. Germline lookup yields CDR1 SGHAT and CDR2 FQNNGV. The CDR3 is CASSRNPGQEAFF. The CDR3 coding sequence is TGTGCCAGCAGCCGCAACCCGGGACAGGAAGCTTTCTTT.

This chain links TRBV18 with TRBJ2-7; D perhaps matches TRBD2 (5 bases). Germline V gene lookup returns CDR1 KGHSH and CDR2 LQKENI. V lost 6 bases to trimming and J lost 3 bases, with 15 bases between them. CDR3 size: 14 residues. CDR3 coding DNA: TGTGCCAGCTCGGAGGTCAGGCCCGACTACGAGCAGTACTTC. Translating gives CASSEVRPDYEQYF.